Each of the 6 T cell receptor beta chains below was sequenced from the same sample in a study of T cell repertoires in cytomegalovirus infection. TCRdb used MiXCR to reprocess the reads, holding one entry per CDR3 protein. This table holds 250,000 or so distinct CDR3 sequences, 15% to 20% found once. Sample: CD8+ T cells from PBMCs. The source is a human donor in good health (CMV status not recorded). Some clones in this sample may be carry-over from other donors' samples.

The sample holds a few counts of this clonotype. The V gene is TRBV28, the J gene TRBJ1-6, with 7 nucleotides matching TRBD1. This CDR3 is built from 17 residues. CDR1 and CDR2 from the germline V gene are MDHEN and SYDVKM. The junction had 11 bases not matched to a gene; V was cut back by 2 bases and J by 7 bases. CDR3 bases: TGTGCCAGCAGTTTAAGGGACAGCGGCTCCCGAAATTCACCCCTCCACTTT. Its translation: CASSLRDSGSRNSPLHF.

This rearrangement joins TRBV13 to TRBJ2-5; weak D call: TRBD2 (6 bases). The V gene's germline CDR1 is PRHDT and CDR2 FYEKMQ (reference sequence). The CDR3 is made up of 13 amino acids. V dropped 0 bases and J dropped 6 bases, with 8 bases sitting between them. The CDR3 DNA follows: TGTGCCAGCAGCTTAGGGCGGGGCCAGACCCAGTACTTC. Encoded protein: CASSLGRGQTQYF.

A few counts support this clonotype. V is TRBV15 and J is TRBJ2-1, with unresolved D. V lost 5 bases and J lost 5, with 16 bases in between. Germline V lookup: CDR1 LNHNV, CDR2 YYDKDF (reference sequence). The CDR3 extends over 15 amino acids. The CDR3 is CATSESKPPNNEQFF. In nucleotides, the CDR3 is TGTGCCACCAGCGAGAGTAAACCCCCTAACAATGAGCAGTTCTTC.

The chain carries TRBV23-1 and TRBJ2-7; D is possibly TRBD1 (5 bases). TRBV23-1 is noted as an ORF with a role that remains uncertain. V lost 2 bases to trimming and J lost 3 bases, with 11 bases between them. This CDR3 contains 14 residues. The CDR3 is CASSQRGVSYEQYF. CDR3 DNA sequence: TGCGCCAGCAGTCAAAGGGGCGTTAGCTACGAGCAGTACTTC.

V and J are TRBV20-1 and TRBJ1-5; D is unclear. Germline values: CDR1 DFQATT, CDR2 SNEGSKA (reference sequence). Trimming took 2 bases from V and 3 from J, leaving 11 bases between them. This CDR3 has 14 amino acids. The CDR3 loop reads CSARTGLSNQPQHF. Written as DNA, the CDR3 is TGCAGTGCTAGAACCGGGCTTTCCAATCAGCCCCAGCATTTT.

The chain employs TRBV12-5 and TRBJ2-1; tentatively, D is TRBD2 (6 bases). V was cut by 4 bases and J by 7 bases, with 17 bases left in between. The CDR3 is 15 amino acids. The germline CDR1 and CDR2 sequences are LGHNT and FRNRAP. The CDR3 region is CASGWGTGPGNEQFF. CDR3 bases: TGTGCTAGTGGTTGGGGGACTGGACCGGGAAATGAGCAGTTCTTC.